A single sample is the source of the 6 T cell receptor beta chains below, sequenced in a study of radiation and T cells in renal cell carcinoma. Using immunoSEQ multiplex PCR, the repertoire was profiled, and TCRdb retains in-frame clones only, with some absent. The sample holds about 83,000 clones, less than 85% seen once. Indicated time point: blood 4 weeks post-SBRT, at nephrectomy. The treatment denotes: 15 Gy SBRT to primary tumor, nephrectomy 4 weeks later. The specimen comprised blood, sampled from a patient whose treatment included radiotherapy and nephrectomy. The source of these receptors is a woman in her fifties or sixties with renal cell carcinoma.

CDR3 in DNA: TGTGCCAGCAGCTCCTCTAGCGCCCAAACCCAGTACTTC. This gives the protein CASSSSSAQTQYF. J is TRBJ2-5 and V is TRBV7-2; tentatively, D is TRBD2 (6 bases). The germline V gene has CDR1 SGHTA and CDR2 FQGNSA. The ends were cut back, 4 bases at V and 8 bases at J, with 14 bases in the middle. There are 13 residues in the CDR3.

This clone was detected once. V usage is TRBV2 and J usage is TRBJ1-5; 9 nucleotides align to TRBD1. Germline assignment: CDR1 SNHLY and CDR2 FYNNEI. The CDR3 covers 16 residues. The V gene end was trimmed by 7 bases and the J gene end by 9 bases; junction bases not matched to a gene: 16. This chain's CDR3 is CASNQIGGQGLGPQHF. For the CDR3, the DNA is TGTGCCAGCAACCAAATCGGGGGACAGGGTTTGGGGCCCCAGCATTTT.

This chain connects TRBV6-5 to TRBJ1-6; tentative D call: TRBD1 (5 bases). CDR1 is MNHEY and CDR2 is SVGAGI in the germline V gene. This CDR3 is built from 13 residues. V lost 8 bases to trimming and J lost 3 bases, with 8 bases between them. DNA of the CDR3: TGTGCCAGCTCCAGGGACTATAATTCACCCCTCCACTTT. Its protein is CASSRDYNSPLHF.

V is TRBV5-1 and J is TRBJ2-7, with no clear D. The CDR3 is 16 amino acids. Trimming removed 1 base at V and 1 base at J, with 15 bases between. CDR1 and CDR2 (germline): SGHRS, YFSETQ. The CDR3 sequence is CASSLNIAQYSYEQYF. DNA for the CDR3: TGCGCCAGCAGCTTGAATATTGCCCAATATTCCTACGAGCAGTACTTC. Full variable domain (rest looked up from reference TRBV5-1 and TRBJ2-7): KAGVTQTPRYLIKTRGQQVTLSCSPISGHRSVSWYQQTPGQGLQFLFEYFSETQRNKGNFPGRFSGRQFSNSRSEMNVSTLELGDSALYLCASSLNIAQYSYEQYFGPGTRLTVT.

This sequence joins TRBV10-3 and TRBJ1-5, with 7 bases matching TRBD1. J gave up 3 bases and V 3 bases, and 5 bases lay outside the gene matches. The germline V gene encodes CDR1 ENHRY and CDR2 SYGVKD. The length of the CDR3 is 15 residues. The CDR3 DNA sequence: TGTGCCATCAGTGAAGGGGGGACAGTCAATCAGCCCCAGCATTTT. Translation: CAISEGGTVNQPQHF.

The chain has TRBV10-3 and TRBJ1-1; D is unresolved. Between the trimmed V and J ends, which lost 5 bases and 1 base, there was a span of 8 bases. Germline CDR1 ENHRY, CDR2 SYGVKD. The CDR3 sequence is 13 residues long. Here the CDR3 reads CAISLGRNTEAFF. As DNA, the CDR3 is TGTGCCATCAGTCTCGGCAGGAACACTGAAGCTTTCTTT.